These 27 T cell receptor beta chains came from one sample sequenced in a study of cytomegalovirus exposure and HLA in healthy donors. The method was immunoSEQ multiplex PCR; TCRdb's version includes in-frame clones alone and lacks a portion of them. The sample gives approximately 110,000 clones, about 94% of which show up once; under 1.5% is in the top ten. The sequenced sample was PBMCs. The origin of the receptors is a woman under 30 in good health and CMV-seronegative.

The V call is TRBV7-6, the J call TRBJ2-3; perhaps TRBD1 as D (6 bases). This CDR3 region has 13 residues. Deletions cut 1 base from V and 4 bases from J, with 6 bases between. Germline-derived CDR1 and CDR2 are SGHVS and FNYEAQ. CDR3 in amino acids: CASSLGGPDTQYF. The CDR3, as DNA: TGTGCCAGCAGCTTAGGGGGGCCAGATACGCAGTATTTT.

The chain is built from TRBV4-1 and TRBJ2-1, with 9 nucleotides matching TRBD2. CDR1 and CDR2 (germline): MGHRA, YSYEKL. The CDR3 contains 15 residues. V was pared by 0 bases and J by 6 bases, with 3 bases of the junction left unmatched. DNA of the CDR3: TGCGCCAGCAGCCAAGAGAAGGGACTAGCCAATGAGCAGTTCTTC. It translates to CASSQEKGLANEQFF.

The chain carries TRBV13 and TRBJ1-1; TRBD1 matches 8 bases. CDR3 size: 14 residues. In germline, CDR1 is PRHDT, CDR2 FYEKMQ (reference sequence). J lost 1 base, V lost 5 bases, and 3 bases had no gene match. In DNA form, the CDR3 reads TGTGCCAGCAGCCAACAGGGGGAGAACACTGAAGCTTTCTTT. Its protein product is CASSQQGENTEAFF.

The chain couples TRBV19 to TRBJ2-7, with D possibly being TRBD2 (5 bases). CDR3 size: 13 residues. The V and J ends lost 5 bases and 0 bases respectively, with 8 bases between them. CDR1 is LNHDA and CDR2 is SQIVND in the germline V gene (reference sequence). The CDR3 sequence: CASSVDFSYEQYF. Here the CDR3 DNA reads TGTGCCAGTAGTGTGGACTTCTCCTACGAGCAGTACTTC.

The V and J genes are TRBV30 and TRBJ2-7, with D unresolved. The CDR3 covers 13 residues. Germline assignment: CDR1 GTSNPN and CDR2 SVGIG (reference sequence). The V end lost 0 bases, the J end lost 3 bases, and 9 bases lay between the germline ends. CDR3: CAWSVSPYYEQYF. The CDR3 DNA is TGTGCCTGGAGTGTATCGCCCTACTACGAGCAGTACTTC.

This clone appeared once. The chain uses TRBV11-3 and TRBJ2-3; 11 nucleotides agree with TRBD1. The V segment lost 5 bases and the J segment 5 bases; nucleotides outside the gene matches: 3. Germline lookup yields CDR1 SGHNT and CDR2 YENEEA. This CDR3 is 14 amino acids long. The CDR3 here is CASSMGQGVDTQYF. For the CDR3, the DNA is TGTGCCAGCAGCATGGGACAGGGGGTAGATACGCAGTATTTT.

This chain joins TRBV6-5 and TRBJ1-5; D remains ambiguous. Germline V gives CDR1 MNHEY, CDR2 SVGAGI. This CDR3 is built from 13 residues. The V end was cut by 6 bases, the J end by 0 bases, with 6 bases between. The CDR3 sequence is CASRSHSNQPQHF. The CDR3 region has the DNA TGTGCCAGCAGATCCCATAGCAATCAGCCCCAGCATTTT.

The CDR3 protein is CSAGGLYEQYF. The CDR3 DNA reads TGCAGTGCTGGAGGACTTTACGAGCAGTACTTC. The chain has TRBV20-1 and TRBJ2-7; a possible D gene is TRBD2 (5 bases). Germline V CDR1 and CDR2: DFQATT, SNEGSKA (reference sequence). This CDR3 spans 11 amino acids. Trimming stripped 5 bases from V and 4 bases from J, with 9 bases between.

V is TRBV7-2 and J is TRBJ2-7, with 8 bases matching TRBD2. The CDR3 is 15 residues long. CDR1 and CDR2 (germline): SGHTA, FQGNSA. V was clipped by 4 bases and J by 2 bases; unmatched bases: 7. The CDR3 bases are TGTGCCAGCAGCTCGCCGGGGGGGCTCACCTACGAGCAGTACTTC. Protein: CASSSPGGLTYEQYF.

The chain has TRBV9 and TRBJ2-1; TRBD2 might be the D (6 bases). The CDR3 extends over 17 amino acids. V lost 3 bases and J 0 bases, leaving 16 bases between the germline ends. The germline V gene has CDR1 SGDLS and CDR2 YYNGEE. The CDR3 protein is CASSGASVESSYNEQFF. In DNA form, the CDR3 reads TGTGCCAGCAGCGGAGCTAGCGTAGAGAGCTCCTACAATGAGCAGTTCTTC.

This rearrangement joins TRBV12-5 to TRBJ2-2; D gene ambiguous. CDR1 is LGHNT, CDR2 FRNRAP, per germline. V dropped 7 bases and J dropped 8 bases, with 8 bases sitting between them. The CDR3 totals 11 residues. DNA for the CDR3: TGTGCTAGTGCCTCAGGAGGGGAGCTGTTTTTT. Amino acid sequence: CASASGGELFF.

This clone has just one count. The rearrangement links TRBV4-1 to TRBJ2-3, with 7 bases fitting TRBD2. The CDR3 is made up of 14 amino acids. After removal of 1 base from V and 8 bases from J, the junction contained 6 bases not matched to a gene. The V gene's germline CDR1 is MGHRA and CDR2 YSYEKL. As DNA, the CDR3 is TGCGCCAGCAGCCAAGGGGGGACTATTCCTACGCAGTATTTT. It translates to CASSQGGTIPTQYF.

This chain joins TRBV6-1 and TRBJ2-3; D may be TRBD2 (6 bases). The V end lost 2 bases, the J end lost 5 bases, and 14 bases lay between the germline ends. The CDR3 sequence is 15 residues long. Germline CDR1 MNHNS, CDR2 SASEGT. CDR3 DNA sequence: TGTGCCAGCAGTGAACCGGGGGTGAGGGAAGATACGCAGTATTTT. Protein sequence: CASSEPGVREDTQYF.

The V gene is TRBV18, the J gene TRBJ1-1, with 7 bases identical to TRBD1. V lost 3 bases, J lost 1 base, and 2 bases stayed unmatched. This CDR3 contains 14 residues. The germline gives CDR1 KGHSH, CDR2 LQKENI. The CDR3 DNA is TGTGCCAGCTCACCCTGGGACAGGAACACTGAAGCTTTCTTT. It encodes CASSPWDRNTEAFF.

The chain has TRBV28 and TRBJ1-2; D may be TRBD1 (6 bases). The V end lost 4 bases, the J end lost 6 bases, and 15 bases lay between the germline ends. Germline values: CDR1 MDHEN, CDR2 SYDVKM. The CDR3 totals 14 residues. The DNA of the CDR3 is TGTGCCAGCAGTTCGGGGACAACATGGAATGGCTACACCTTC. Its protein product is CASSSGTTWNGYTF.

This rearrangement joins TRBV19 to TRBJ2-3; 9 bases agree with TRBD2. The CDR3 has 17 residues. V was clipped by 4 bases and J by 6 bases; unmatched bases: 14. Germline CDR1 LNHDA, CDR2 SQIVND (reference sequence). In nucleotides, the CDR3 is TGTGCCAGTAGTAGGTCCAAGACTAGCGGTAATTGGGATACGCAGTATTTT. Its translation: CASSRSKTSGNWDTQYF.

The CDR3 DNA follows: TGCGCCAGCAGCTCGCTCCTGGGTGGGGCAAACGGGGCTTTCTTT. Translating it yields CASSSLLGGANGAFF. The genes are TRBV5-1 and TRBJ1-1; a possible D gene is TRBD1 (5 bases). Trimming removed 3 bases from V and 11 bases from J, with 23 bases in between. The CDR3 loop spans 15 amino acids. Per the germline V gene, CDR1 is SGHRS and CDR2 is YFSETQ. The variable domain in full, with the rest retrieved from reference TRBV5-1 and TRBJ1-1, is KAGVTQTPRYLIKTRGQQVTLSCSPISGHRSVSWYQQTPGQGLQFLFEYFSETQRNKGNFPGRFSGRQFSNSRSEMNVSTLELGDSALYLCASSSLLGGANGAFFGQGTRLTVV.

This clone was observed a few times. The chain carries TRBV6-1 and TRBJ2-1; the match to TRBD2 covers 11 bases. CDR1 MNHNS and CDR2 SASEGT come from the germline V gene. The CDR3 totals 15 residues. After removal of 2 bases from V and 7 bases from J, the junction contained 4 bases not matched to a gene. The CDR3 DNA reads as TGTGCCAGCAGTGAATCTAGCGGGGGGCCTAATGAGCAGTTCTTC. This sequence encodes CASSESSGGPNEQFF.

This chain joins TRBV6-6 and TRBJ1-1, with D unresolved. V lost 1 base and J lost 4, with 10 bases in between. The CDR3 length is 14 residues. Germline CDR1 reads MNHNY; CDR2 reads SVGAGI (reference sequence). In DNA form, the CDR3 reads TGTGCCAGCAGTTACTATCGCGTGAGCACTGAAGCTTTCTTT. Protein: CASSYYRVSTEAFF.

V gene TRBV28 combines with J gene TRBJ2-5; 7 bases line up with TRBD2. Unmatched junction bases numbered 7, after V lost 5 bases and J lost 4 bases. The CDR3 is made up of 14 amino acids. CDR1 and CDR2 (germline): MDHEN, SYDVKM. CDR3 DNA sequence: TGTGCCAGCAGTCAAACCGGGAGGTCAGAGACCCAGTACTTC. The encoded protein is CASSQTGRSETQYF. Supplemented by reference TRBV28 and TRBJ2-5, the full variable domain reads DVKVTQSSRYLVKRTGEKVFLECVQDMDHENMFWYRQDPGLGLRLIYFSYDVKMKEKGDIPEGYSVSREKKERFSLILESASTNQTSMYLCASSQTGRSETQYFGPGTRLLVL.

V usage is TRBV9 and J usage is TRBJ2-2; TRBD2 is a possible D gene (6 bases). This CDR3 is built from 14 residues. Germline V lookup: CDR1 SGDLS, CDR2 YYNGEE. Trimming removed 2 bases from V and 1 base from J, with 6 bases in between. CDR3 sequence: CASSVRENTGELFF. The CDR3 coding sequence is TGTGCCAGCAGCGTGCGGGAGAACACCGGGGAGCTGTTTTTT.

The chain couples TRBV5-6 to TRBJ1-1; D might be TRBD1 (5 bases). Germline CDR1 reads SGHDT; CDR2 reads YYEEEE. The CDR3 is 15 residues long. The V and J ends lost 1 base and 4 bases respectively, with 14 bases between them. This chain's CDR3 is CASSLRSAGPTEAFF. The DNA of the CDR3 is TGTGCCAGCAGCTTGAGATCGGCAGGGCCCACTGAAGCTTTCTTT.

Here the CDR3 DNA reads TGCGCCAGCAGCCCCAAAACAGGGGCTAGTGAAGCTTTCTTT. Residues: CASSPKTGASEAFF. J is TRBJ1-1 and V is TRBV5-1; 7 bases agree with TRBD1. Unmatched junction bases numbered 10, after V lost 4 bases and J lost 7 bases. Germline assignment: CDR1 SGHRS and CDR2 YFSETQ. The CDR3 has 14 amino acids.

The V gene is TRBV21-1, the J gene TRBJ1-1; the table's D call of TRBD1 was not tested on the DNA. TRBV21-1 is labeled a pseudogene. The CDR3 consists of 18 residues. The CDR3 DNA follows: TGTGCCAGCAGAGAAGGCGGGACAGGGGGCACTTTGGGTACTGAAGCTTTCTTT. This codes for CASREGGTGGTLGTEAFF.

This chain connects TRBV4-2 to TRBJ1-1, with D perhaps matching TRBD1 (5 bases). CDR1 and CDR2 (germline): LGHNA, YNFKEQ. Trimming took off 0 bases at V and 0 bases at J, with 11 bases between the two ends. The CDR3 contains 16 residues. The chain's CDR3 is CASSQEGAYMNTEAFF. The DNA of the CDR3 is TGTGCCAGCAGCCAAGAAGGGGCCTATATGAACACTGAAGCTTTCTTT.

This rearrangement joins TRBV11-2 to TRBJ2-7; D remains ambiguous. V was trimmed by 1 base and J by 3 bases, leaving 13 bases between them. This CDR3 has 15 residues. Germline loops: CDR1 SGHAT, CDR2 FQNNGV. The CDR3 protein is CASSLASVRFYEQYF. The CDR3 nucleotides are TGTGCCAGCAGCTTAGCTTCCGTGAGATTCTACGAGCAGTACTTC.

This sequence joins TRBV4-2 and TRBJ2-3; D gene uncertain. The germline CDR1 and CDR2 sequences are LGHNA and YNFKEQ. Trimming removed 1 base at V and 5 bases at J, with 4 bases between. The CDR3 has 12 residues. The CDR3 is CASSQVKDTQYF. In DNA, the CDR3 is TGTGCCAGCAGCCAAGTAAAAGATACGCAGTATTTT.